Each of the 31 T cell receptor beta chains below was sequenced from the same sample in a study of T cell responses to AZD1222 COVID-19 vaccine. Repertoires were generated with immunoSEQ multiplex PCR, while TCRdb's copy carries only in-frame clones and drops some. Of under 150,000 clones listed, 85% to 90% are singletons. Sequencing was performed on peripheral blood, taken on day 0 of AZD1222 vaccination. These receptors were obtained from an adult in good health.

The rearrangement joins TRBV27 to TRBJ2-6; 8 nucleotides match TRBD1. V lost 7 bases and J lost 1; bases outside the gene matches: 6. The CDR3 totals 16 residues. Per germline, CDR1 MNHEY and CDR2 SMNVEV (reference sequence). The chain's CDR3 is CASKTGVESGANVLTF. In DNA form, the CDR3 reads TGTGCCAGCAAGACAGGGGTAGAGTCTGGGGCCAACGTCCTGACTTTC.

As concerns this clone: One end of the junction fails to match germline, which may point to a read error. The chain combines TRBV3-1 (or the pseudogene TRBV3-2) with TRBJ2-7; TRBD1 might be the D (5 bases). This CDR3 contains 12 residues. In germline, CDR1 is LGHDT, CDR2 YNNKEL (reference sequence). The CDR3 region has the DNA TGTGCCAGCAGCCAAGAATACAGGTCCCCCTTTTTC. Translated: CASSQEYRSPFF.

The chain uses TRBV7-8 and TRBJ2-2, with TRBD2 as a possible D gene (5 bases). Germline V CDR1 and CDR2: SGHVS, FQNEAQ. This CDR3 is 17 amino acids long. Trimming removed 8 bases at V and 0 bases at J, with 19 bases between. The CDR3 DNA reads TGTGCCAGCGGGAAAGGGCGGGCGATACCGAACACCGGGGAGCTGTTTTTT. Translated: CASGKGRAIPNTGELFF.

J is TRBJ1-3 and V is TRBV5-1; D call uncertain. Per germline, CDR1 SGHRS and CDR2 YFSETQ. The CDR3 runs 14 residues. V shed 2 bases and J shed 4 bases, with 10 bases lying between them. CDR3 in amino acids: CASSLGPDGNTIYF. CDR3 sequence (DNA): TGCGCCAGCAGCTTAGGCCCGGACGGAAACACCATATATTTT.

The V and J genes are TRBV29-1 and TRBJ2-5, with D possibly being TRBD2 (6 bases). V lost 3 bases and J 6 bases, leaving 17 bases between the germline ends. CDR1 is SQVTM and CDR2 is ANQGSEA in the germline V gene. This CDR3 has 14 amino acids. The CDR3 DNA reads TGCAGCGTTGATTCGGCAGGAGGAGGGAAGACCCAGTACTTC. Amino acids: CSVDSAGGGKTQYF.

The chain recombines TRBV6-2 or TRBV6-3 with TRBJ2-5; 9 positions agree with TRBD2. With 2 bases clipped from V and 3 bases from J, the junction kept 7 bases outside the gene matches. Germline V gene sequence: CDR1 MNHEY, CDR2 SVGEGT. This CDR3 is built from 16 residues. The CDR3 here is CASSYPSGGRKETQYF. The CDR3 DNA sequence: TGTGCCAGCAGTTACCCCAGCGGGGGGCGTAAAGAGACCCAGTACTTC.

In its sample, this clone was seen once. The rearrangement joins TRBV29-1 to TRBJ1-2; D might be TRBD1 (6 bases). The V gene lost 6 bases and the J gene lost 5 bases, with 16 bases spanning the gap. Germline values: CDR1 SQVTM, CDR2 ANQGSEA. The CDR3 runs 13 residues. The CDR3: CSVSNQGTYGYTF. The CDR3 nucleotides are TGCAGCGTATCAAACCAGGGGACGTATGGCTACACCTTC.

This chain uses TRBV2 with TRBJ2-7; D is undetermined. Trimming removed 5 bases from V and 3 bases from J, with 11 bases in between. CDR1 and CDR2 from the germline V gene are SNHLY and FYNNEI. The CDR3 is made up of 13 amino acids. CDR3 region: CASSRQRDYEQYF. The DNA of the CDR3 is TGTGCCAGCAGTCGCCAAAGGGACTACGAGCAGTACTTC.

Here the CDR3 reads CASGTRMDSPLHF. CDR3 bases: TGTGCCAGCGGTACGAGGATGGATTCACCCCTCCACTTT. The genes are TRBV2 and TRBJ1-6; D ambiguous. V gave up 8 bases and J gave up 8 bases, with 13 bases separating them. CDR1 and CDR2 (germline): SNHLY, FYNNEI. The CDR3 is 13 amino acids.

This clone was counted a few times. The CDR3, as DNA: TGTGCCAGTAGGGCTGACAGGGGCACCGGTAACTATGGCTACACCTTC. Protein sequence: CASRADRGTGNYGYTF. The rearrangement links TRBV19 to TRBJ1-2; TRBD1 aligns across 8 bases. V dropped 6 bases and J dropped 1; count of bases not matched to a gene: 10. Germline CDR1 reads LNHDA; CDR2 reads SQIVND (reference sequence). The CDR3 contains 16 residues.

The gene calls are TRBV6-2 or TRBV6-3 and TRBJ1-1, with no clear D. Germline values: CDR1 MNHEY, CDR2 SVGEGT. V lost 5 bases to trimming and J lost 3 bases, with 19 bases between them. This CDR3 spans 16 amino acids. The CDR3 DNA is TGTGCCAGCAGTCGGCCCGGGCTCCCGGTGGACACTGAAGCTTTCTTT. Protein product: CASSRPGLPVDTEAFF.

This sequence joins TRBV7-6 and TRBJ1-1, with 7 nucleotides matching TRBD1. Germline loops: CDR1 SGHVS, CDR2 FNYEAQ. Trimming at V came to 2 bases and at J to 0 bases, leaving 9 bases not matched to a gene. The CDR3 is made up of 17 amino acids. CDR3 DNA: TGTGCCAGCAGCTTACAGTCCCGGGACAGAGTGAACACTGAAGCTTTCTTT. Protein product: CASSLQSRDRVNTEAFF.

The CDR3 sequence: CASSDDGVVPYEQYF. CDR3 DNA sequence: TGTGCCAGCAGCGACGACGGAGTCGTCCCCTACGAGCAGTACTTC. The chain recombines TRBV9 with TRBJ2-7; D is ambiguous. Germline CDR1 is SGDLS and CDR2 is YYNGEE. V lost 3 bases and J lost 2, with 15 bases in between. The CDR3 covers 15 residues.

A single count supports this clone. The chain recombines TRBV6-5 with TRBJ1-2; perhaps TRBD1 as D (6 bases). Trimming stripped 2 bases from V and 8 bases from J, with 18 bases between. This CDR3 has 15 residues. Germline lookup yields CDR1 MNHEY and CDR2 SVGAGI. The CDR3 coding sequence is TGTGCCAGCAGTTACGGGACAAGGGGTATGCAAGGCTACACCTTC. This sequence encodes CASSYGTRGMQGYTF.

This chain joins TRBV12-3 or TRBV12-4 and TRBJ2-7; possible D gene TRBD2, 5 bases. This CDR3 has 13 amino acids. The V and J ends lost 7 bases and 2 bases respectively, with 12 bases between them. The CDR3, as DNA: TGTGCCAGCACCTATCACGGGGCCTACGAGCAGTACTTC. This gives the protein CASTYHGAYEQYF.

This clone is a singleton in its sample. CDR3 nucleotide sequence: TGTGCCACCAGCATTCTCTCCGGCGAGCAGTACTTC. Its translation is CATSILSGEQYF. V is TRBV15 and J is TRBJ2-7; no clear D gene. Germline CDR1 LNHNV, CDR2 YYDKDF (reference sequence). CDR3 length: 12 residues. The V end was cut by 4 bases, the J end by 6 bases, with 10 bases between.

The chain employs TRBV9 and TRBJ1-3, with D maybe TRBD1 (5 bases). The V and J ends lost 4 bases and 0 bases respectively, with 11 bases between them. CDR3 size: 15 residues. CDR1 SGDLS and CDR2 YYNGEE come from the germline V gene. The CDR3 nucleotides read TGTGCCAGCAGCCCCTCAGGGCTCTCTGGAAACACCATATATTTT. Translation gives CASSPSGLSGNTIYF.

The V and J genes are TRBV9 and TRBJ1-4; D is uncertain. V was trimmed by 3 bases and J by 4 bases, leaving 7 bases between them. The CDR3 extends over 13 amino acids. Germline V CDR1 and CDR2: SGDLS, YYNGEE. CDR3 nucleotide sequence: TGTGCCAGCAGCGGGACGGATAATGAAAAACTGTTTTTT. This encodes CASSGTDNEKLFF.

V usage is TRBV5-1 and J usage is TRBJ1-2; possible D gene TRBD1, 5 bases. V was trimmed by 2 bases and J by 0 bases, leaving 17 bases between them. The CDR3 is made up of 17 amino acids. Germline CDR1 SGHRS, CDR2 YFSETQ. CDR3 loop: CASSFGRGREPNYGYTF. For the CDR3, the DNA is TGCGCCAGCAGCTTTGGACGGGGCAGGGAGCCTAACTATGGCTACACCTTC.

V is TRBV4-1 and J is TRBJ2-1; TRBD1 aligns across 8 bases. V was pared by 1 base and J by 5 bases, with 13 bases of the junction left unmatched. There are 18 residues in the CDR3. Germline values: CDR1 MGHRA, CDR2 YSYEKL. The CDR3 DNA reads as TGCGCCAGCAGCCAAGTCTACGGGACAGGAGGATCCCACAATGAGCAGTTCTTC. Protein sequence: CASSQVYGTGGSHNEQFF.

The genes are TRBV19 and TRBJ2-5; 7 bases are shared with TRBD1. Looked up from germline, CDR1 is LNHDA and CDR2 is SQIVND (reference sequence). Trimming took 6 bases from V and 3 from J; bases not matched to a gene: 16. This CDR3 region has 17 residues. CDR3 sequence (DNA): TGTGCCAGTAGCCTCTCGAGGGGACAGAGCCTAAAAGAGACCCAGTACTTC. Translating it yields CASSLSRGQSLKETQYF.

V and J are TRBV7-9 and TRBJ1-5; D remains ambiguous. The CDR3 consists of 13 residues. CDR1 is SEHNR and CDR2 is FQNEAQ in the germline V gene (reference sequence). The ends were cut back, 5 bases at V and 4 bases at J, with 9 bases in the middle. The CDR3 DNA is TGTGCCAGCAGCCCCGACACAAATCAGCCCCAGCATTTT. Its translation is CASSPDTNQPQHF.

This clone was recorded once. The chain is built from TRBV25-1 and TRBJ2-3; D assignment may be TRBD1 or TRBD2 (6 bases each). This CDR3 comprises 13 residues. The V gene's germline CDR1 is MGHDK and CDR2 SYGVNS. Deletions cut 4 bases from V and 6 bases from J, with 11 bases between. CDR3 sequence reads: CASSGRGADTQYF. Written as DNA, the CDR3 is TGTGCCAGCAGTGGGAGGGGGGCGGATACGCAGTATTTT. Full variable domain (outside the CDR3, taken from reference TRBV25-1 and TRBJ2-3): EADIYQTPRYLVIGTGKKITLECSQTMGHDKMYWYQQDPGMELHLIHYSYGVNSTEKGDLSSESTVSRIRTEHFPLTLESARPSHTSQYLCASSGRGADTQYFGPGTRLTVL.

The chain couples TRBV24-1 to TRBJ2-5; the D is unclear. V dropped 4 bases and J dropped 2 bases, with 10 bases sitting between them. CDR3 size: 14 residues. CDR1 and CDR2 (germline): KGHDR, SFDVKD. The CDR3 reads CATSDKSFQETQYF. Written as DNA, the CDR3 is TGTGCCACCAGTGACAAGTCCTTTCAAGAGACCCAGTACTTC.

DNA of the CDR3: TGTGCCAGCAGGGAGCGGGCCTCAGGGACAGTAGCCAAAAACATTCAGTACTTC. Amino acid sequence: CASRERASGTVAKNIQYF. The chain has TRBV21-1 and TRBJ2-4; the DNA was not compared with TRBD1, the D call given in the table. TRBV21-1 is classified as a pseudogene. This CDR3 contains 18 residues.

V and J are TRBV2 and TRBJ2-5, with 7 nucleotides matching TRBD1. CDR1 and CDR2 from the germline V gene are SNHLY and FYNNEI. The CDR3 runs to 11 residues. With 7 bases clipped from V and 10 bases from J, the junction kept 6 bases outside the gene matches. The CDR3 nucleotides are TGTGCCAGCACCGAACAGGGGAGCCAGTACTTC. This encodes CASTEQGSQYF.

The CDR3 sequence is CASSPFAPGSYGYTF. The CDR3, as DNA: TGTGCCAGCTCACCATTTGCGCCCGGGTCCTATGGCTACACCTTC. The rearrangement uses TRBV18 and TRBJ1-2; unclear D gene. The germline V gene encodes CDR1 KGHSH and CDR2 LQKENI. CDR3 length: 15 residues. V dropped 2 bases and J dropped 4 bases, with 14 bases sitting between them.

The DNA of the CDR3 is TGTGCCAGCAGCTTTGGGGACAGGGCTGGGGCCAACGTCCTGACTTTC. The encoded protein is CASSFGDRAGANVLTF. The V and J genes are TRBV7-8 and TRBJ2-6; 9 nucleotides agree with TRBD1. The germline CDR1 and CDR2 sequences are SGHVS and FQNEAQ. The J segment lost 2 bases and the V segment lost 3 bases, leaving 2 bases of the junction unmatched. The CDR3 runs to 16 residues. Full variable domain (missing parts from reference TRBV7-8 and TRBJ2-6): GAGVSQSPRYKVAKRGQDVALRCDPISGHVSLFWYQQALGQGPEFLTYFQNEAQLDKSGLPSDRFFAERPEGSVSTLKIQRTQQEDSAVYLCASSFGDRAGANVLTFGAGSRLTVL.

CDR3 bases: TGTGCCAGCAGTTCTACCCTCGGGACTAGCGGGGGGGCATACACAGATACGCAGTATTTT. It yields the protein CASSSTLGTSGGAYTDTQYF. The chain combines TRBV7-8 with TRBJ2-3, with TRBD2 matching 16 bases. CDR1 is SGHVS and CDR2 is FQNEAQ in the germline V gene. This CDR3 contains 20 residues. Trimming took 6 bases from V and 2 from J; bases not matched to a gene: 14.

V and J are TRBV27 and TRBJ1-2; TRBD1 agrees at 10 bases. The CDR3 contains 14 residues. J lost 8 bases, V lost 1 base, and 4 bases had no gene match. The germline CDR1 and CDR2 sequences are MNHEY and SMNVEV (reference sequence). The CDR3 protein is CASSLLGTGVGYTF. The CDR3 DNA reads TGTGCCAGCAGTTTATTGGGGACAGGGGTCGGCTACACCTTC.

CDR3 amino acids: CASSHGGLGAFF. CDR3 nucleotides: TGTGCCAGCAGTCACGGGGGCTTGGGAGCTTTCTTT. The chain carries TRBV7-9 and TRBJ1-1; tentative D call: TRBD1 (6 bases). The V end was cut by 6 bases, the J end by 10 bases, with 15 bases between. Germline CDR1 SEHNR, CDR2 FQNEAQ (reference sequence). The CDR3 loop spans 12 amino acids.